The clone carrying this T cell receptor beta chain was recorded at least ten times. What it recognizes is unknown. RNA transcripts yielded amplified TCR beta CDR3 regions. Second-round multiplex PCR came after a first-round RT-PCR that employed HTBI primers. TCRdb ran MiXCR on the multiplex PCR reads and lists one entry per CDR3 protein. Of some 240,000 distinct CDR3 sequences in the sample, roughly 50% are singletons; the top ten hold roughly 50%. This specimen belongs to a study of Graves' ophthalmopathy and Graves' hyperthyroidism. Study results and limitations: Most expanded thyroid clonotypes above 0.001 frequency also appeared in blood.

This CDR3 is 14 amino acids long. With 4 bases removed from V and 0 bases from J, the gap between germline ends came to 3 bases. CDR1 and CDR2 (germline): KGHDR, SFDVKD. Thyroid ultrasound, orbital computed tomography, TRAb, serum thyroxine and clinical symptoms formed the basis of diagnosis. PBMCs had their origin in fresh peripheral blood (10 ml). The sequence derives from an adult man with Graves' ophthalmopathy. Sequencing was performed on peripheral blood. The V call is TRBV24-1, the J call TRBJ2-6; D unclear. The CDR3 nucleotides are TGTGCCACCAGTGAGATCTCTGGGGCCAACGTCCTGACTTTC. Translated, it gives CATSEISGANVLTF.